These 27 T cell receptor beta chains share one sample of origin, sequenced in a study of cytomegalovirus exposure and HLA in healthy donors. Primers: 60 Vbeta forward and 13 Jbeta reverse. The data were produced by immunoSEQ multiplex PCR, yet TCRdb's version contains in-frame clones alone and is incomplete. The table includes roughly 120,000 clones, 65% to 85% detected once. The sample taken for sequencing was PBMCs. The receptors shown here come from a woman under 40 in good health and CMV-seropositive.

The chain has TRBV19 and TRBJ1-5, with 9 bases that match TRBD1. This CDR3 has 15 residues. With V trimmed by 3 bases and J by 7 bases, 7 bases remained unmatched. CDR1 and CDR2 from the germline V gene are LNHDA and SQIVND (reference sequence). CDR3 region: CASSIGGTGFQPQHF. Here the CDR3 DNA reads TGTGCCAGTAGTATCGGGGGGACAGGGTTCCAGCCCCAGCATTTT.

V gene TRBV7-6 combines with J gene TRBJ2-5; D unclear. The J call is uncertain, as TRBJ2-7 better fits the DNA end. This CDR3 contains 14 residues. Germline assignment: CDR1 SGHVS and CDR2 FNYEAQ. Here the CDR3 reads CASSLDSPSYEQYF. CDR3 coding DNA: TGTGCCAGCAGCTTAGACAGTCCCAGCTACGAGCAGTACTTC.

The V gene is TRBV5-4, the J gene TRBJ2-7; TRBD1 agrees at 9 bases. This CDR3 contains 14 residues. The germline gives CDR1 SGHNT, CDR2 YYREEE (reference sequence). V lost 3 bases to trimming and J lost 2 bases; unmatched junction nucleotides: 3. Written as DNA, the CDR3 is TGTGCCAGCAGCTCACAGGGGGCGACCTACGAGCAGTACTTC. Translation: CASSSQGATYEQYF. Supplemented by reference TRBV5-4 and TRBJ2-7, the full variable domain reads ETGVTQSPTHLIKTRGQQVTLRCSSQSGHNTVSWYQQALGQGPQFIFQYYREEENGRGNFPPRFSGLQFPNYSSELNVNALELDDSALYLCASSSQGATYEQYFGPGTRLTVT.

In this sample, this clone turned up once. The rearrangement joins TRBV10-3 to TRBJ1-1; TRBD1 is a possible D gene (6 bases). Germline loops: CDR1 ENHRY, CDR2 SYGVKD. This CDR3 has 15 amino acids. V lost 3 bases and J 2 bases, leaving 13 bases between the germline ends. The CDR3 loop reads CAISETPGVNTEAFF. CDR3 nucleotides: TGTGCCATCAGTGAAACGCCAGGGGTAAACACTGAAGCTTTCTTT.

The chain is built from TRBV7-3 and TRBJ1-6, with D possibly TRBD1 on 5 matching bases. Germline V gene sequence: CDR1 SGHTA, CDR2 FQGTGA. The length of the CDR3 is 15 residues. Trimming left V 1 base short and J 6 bases short, with 10 bases between. Written as DNA, the CDR3 is TGTGCCAGCAGCTTAATGGGGGGACCTAATTCACCCCTCCACTTT. It encodes CASSLMGGPNSPLHF.

In its sample, this clone was seen once. The CDR3 DNA follows: TGCGCCAGCAGCCACAAGAACCAGGGTAGCACCGGGGAGCTGTTTTTT. Translation: CASSHKNQGSTGELFF. The chain employs TRBV4-1 and TRBJ2-2; possibly TRBD1 for D (5 bases). Trimming shortened V by 3 bases and J by 4 bases, and 15 bases separated the two germline ends. The germline CDR1 and CDR2 sequences are MGHRA and YSYEKL. The CDR3 is 16 amino acids.

This chain links TRBV7-9 with TRBJ1-6; no clear D gene. The length of the CDR3 is 15 residues. Germline CDR1 is SEHNR and CDR2 is FQNEAQ (reference sequence). V was shortened by 2 bases and J by 10 bases, with 15 bases between the two germline ends. The CDR3 bases are TGTGCCAGCAGCTTAAGCCCGAGGGTTTGGTCACCCCTCCACTTT. This gives the protein CASSLSPRVWSPLHF.

The gene calls are TRBV10-3 and TRBJ2-5, with 10 positions matching TRBD2. After removal of 3 bases from V and 5 bases from J, the junction contained 3 bases not matched to a gene. The germline gives CDR1 ENHRY, CDR2 SYGVKD. The CDR3 sequence is 14 residues long. CDR3 sequence reads: CAISDRLAGETQYF. In DNA form, the CDR3 reads TGTGCCATCAGTGATCGACTAGCGGGCGAGACCCAGTACTTC.

DNA of the CDR3: TGTGCAAGTCGCTCCCCGACAGGGATCCAAGAGACCCAGTACTTC. Amino acids: CASRSPTGIQETQYF. This rearrangement joins TRBV12-2 to TRBJ2-5; the table calls TRBD1, which could not be checked here. TRBV12-2 is flagged as a pseudogene. CDR3 length: 15 amino acids.

The chain uses TRBV25-1 and TRBJ2-5, with 10 bases fitting TRBD1. The J call is uncertain, as TRBJ2-7 better fits the DNA end. The CDR3 contains 15 residues. Germline CDR1 MGHDK, CDR2 SYGVNS. CDR3 sequence (DNA): TGTGCCAGCAGTGCGGGGACAGGGGCTTGGTACGAGCAGTACTTC. Residues: CASSAGTGAWYEQYF.

The rearrangement joins TRBV6-5 to TRBJ1-1, with D maybe TRBD1 (5 bases). There are 13 residues in the CDR3. CDR1 and CDR2 from the germline V gene are MNHEY and SVGAGI. V lost 2 bases to trimming and J lost 1 base, with 5 bases between them. The CDR3 DNA is TGTGCCAGCAGTTACAGGGGGAACACTGAAGCTTTCTTT. It encodes CASSYRGNTEAFF.

V gene TRBV7-2 combines with J gene TRBJ2-1; TRBD2 might be the D (5 bases). This CDR3 has 15 residues. Germline CDR1 and CDR2: SGHTA and FQGNSA. The germline V and J ends were trimmed by 5 bases and 10 bases, with 21 bases remaining between them. CDR3 sequence (DNA): TGTGCCAGCAGCCCCCGTGCGGCGGGTTCCGGGGAGCAGTTCTTC. Encoded protein: CASSPRAAGSGEQFF.

V gene TRBV5-1 combines with J gene TRBJ1-1; the D is unclear. The V gene's germline CDR1 is SGHRS and CDR2 YFSETQ. The V gene lost 0 bases and the J gene lost 0 bases, with 3 bases spanning the gap. The CDR3 extends over 13 amino acids. The CDR3 sequence is CASSLELNTEAFF. CDR3 DNA sequence: TGCGCCAGCAGCTTGGAGCTGAACACTGAAGCTTTCTTT.

This clone was counted a few times. The genes are TRBV4-1 and TRBJ1-1; 8 bases agree with TRBD1. Germline V lookup: CDR1 MGHRA, CDR2 YSYEKL. With V trimmed by 1 base and J by 10 bases, 5 bases remained unmatched. The CDR3 totals 13 residues. The CDR3 sequence is CASSQVQGGGAFF. The CDR3 DNA follows: TGCGCCAGCAGCCAAGTACAGGGGGGGGGAGCTTTCTTT.

V and J are TRBV25-1 and TRBJ2-7, with D perhaps matching TRBD1 (5 bases). CDR1 is MGHDK, CDR2 SYGVNS, per germline. This CDR3 region has 14 residues. V was pared by 4 bases and J by 4 bases, with 14 bases between. The CDR3 here is CASSATGQNYEQYF. CDR3 DNA: TGTGCCAGCAGTGCTACAGGCCAGAATTACGAGCAGTACTTC.

The chain carries TRBV13 and TRBJ1-1; 8 nucleotides match TRBD1. Germline V lookup: CDR1 PRHDT, CDR2 FYEKMQ (reference sequence). The ends lost 5 bases at V and 6 bases at J; junction bases unmatched: 11. CDR3 length: 15 residues. This chain's CDR3 is CASSRAGQGAAEAFF. CDR3 in DNA: TGTGCCAGCAGCCGCGCGGGGCAGGGGGCAGCTGAAGCTTTCTTT.

This chain uses TRBV27 with TRBJ2-5, with D unresolved. V dropped 2 bases and J dropped 7 bases, with 14 bases sitting between them. The CDR3 extends over 14 amino acids. Germline V gene lookup returns CDR1 MNHEY and CDR2 SMNVEV (reference sequence). The CDR3 spells CASSLRSARGTQYF. The DNA of the CDR3 is TGTGCCAGCAGTTTACGGAGCGCAAGAGGGACCCAGTACTTC.

The chain combines TRBV27 with TRBJ2-3, with 8 positions matching TRBD2. The CDR3 runs to 15 residues. Germline values: CDR1 MNHEY, CDR2 SMNVEV (reference sequence). V lost 4 bases, J lost 2 bases, and 5 bases stayed unmatched. In nucleotides, the CDR3 is TGTGCCAGCAGTTCAGCGGGGGACCTCACAGATACGCAGTATTTT. It specifies CASSSAGDLTDTQYF.

This clone has more than one count but fewer than ten. The chain joins TRBV19 to TRBJ2-2; the D is unclear. V was pared by 10 bases and J by 0 bases, with 12 bases between. Germline loops: CDR1 LNHDA, CDR2 SQIVND (reference sequence). The CDR3 sequence is 14 residues long. The CDR3 region is CAIKDWTNTGELFF. Written as DNA, the CDR3 is TGTGCCATAAAAGACTGGACGAACACCGGGGAGCTGTTTTTT.

CDR3 amino acids: CASSVVLDNTDTQYF. CDR3 bases: TGTGCCAGCAGCGTGGTCCTAGATAACACAGATACGCAGTATTTT. V usage is TRBV9 and J usage is TRBJ2-3; D unclear. The CDR3 has 15 residues. V was trimmed by 2 bases and J by 2 bases, leaving 12 bases between them. The germline V gene encodes CDR1 SGDLS and CDR2 YYNGEE.

V is TRBV18 and J is TRBJ1-4, with 7 bases fitting TRBD1. The junction had 7 bases not matched to a gene; V was cut back by 8 bases and J by 4 bases. The CDR3 contains 14 residues. Germline V CDR1 and CDR2: KGHSH, LQKENI. This chain's CDR3 is CASGAGQNNEKLFF. CDR3 in DNA: TGTGCCAGCGGGGCGGGACAGAATAATGAAAAACTGTTTTTT.

The chain joins TRBV7-9 to TRBJ1-1, with a weak D call TRBD1 (5 bases). V lost 5 bases, J lost 1 base, and 11 bases lay in between. This CDR3 region has 14 residues. The germline gives CDR1 SEHNR, CDR2 FQNEAQ (reference sequence). The DNA for the CDR3 is TGTGCCAGCAGCATACAGACAGAGAACACTGAAGCTTTCTTT. It encodes CASSIQTENTEAFF.

The chain couples TRBV5-6 to TRBJ2-7; 9 bases match TRBD2. The V segment lost 2 bases and the J segment 5 bases; nucleotides outside the gene matches: 8. The germline gives CDR1 SGHDT, CDR2 YYEEEE. The CDR3 loop spans 15 amino acids. CDR3 bases: TGTGCCAGCAGCTTTACGGGCGGGGGGGCCCACGAGCAGTACTTC. This sequence encodes CASSFTGGGAHEQYF.

The chain has TRBV2 and TRBJ1-4; 11 nucleotides agree with TRBD1. Germline lookup yields CDR1 SNHLY and CDR2 FYNNEI. With V trimmed by 5 bases and J by 7 bases, 6 bases remained unmatched. The CDR3 is 15 residues long. DNA of the CDR3: TGTGCCAGCAGTTCTCGGACAGGGGGCGGTGAAAAACTGTTTTTT. Protein product: CASSSRTGGGEKLFF.

Comments on this clone: Other DNA sequences within the sample encode an identical CDR3. CDR3 residues: CASSARTGGETNEKLFF. For the CDR3, the DNA is TGTGCCAGCAGTGCTCGGACAGGGGGGGAGACTAATGAAAAACTGTTTTTT. This chain connects TRBV25-1 to TRBJ1-4; 10 positions match TRBD1. Germline assignment: CDR1 MGHDK and CDR2 SYGVNS. Trimming took 4 bases from V and 2 from J; bases not matched to a gene: 7. The CDR3 is made up of 17 amino acids.

A single count supports this clone. The gene calls are TRBV19 and TRBJ2-7, with D perhaps matching TRBD1 (6 bases). The germline V gene encodes CDR1 LNHDA and CDR2 SQIVND (reference sequence). Trimming took 3 bases from V and 2 from J, leaving 14 bases between them. The CDR3 runs to 15 residues. The CDR3 DNA sequence: TGTGCCAGTAGTATCCGATCGGACAGACCCTACGAGCAGTACTTC. Translating it yields CASSIRSDRPYEQYF.

The V and J genes are TRBV1 and TRBJ2-1; TRBD2 was called by the table and not checked on the DNA. TRBV1 is annotated as a pseudogene. The CDR3 extends over 19 amino acids. The CDR3 here is CTSSQARVCGGHSYNEQFF. For the CDR3, the DNA is TGCACCAGCAGCCAAGCCAGGGTCTGCGGGGGGCACTCCTACAATGAGCAGTTCTTC.